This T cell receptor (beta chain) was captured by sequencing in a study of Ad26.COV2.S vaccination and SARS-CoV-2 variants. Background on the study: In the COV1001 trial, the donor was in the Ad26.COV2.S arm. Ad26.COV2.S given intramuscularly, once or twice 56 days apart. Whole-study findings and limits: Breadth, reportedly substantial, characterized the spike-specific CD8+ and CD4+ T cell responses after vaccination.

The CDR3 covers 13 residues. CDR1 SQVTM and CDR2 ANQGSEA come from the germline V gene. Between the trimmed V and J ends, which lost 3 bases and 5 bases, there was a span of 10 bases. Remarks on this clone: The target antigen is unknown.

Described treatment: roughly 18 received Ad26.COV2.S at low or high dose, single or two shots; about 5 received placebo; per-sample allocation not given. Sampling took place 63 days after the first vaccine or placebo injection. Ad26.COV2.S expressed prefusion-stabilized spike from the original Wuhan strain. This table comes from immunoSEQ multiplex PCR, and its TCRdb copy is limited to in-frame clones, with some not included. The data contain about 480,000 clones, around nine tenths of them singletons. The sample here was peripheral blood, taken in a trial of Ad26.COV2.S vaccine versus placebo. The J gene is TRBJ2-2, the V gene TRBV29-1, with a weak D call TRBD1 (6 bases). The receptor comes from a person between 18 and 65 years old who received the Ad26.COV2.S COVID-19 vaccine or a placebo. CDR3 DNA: TGCAGCGTTGACAGGGGACGGACCGGGGAGCTGTTTTTT. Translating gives CSVDRGRTGELFF.